This T cell receptor beta chain was captured in a study of blood T cell repertoires in COVID-19. TCRdb keeps only in-frame clones here, not all; method: immunoSEQ multiplex PCR. The profile shows under 250,000 clones, 65% to 90% of them singletons. This CDR3 spans 17 amino acids. With 0 bases clipped from V and 2 bases from J, the junction kept 10 bases outside the gene matches. Germline CDR1 LGHNA, CDR2 YNFKEQ. The sequence derives from a man aged 40-49 years who had recovered from COVID-19. The chain combines TRBV4-2 with TRBJ2-7, with 7 bases lining up with TRBD1. Specimen: PBMCs or T cells enriched from blood (not recorded which). CDR3 in amino acids: CASSQDLTLTGPYEQYF. The CDR3 DNA reads TGTGCCAGCAGCCAAGACCTCACCCTGACAGGGCCCTACGAGCAGTACTTC.